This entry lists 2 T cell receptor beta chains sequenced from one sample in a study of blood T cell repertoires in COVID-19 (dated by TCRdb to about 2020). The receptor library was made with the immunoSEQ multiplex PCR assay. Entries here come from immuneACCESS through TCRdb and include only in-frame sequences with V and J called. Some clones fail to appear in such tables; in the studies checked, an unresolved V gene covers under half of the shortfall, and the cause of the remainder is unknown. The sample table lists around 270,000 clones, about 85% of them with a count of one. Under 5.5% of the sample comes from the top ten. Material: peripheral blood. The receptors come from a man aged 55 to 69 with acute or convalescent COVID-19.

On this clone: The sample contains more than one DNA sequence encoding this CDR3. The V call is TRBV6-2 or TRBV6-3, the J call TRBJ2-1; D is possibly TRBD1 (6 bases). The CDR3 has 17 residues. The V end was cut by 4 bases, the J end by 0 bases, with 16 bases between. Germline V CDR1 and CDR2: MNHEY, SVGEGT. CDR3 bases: TGTGCCAGCAGTTCGGTCTACAGGGCTCCCTCCTACAATGAGCAGTTCTTC. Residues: CASSSVYRAPSYNEQFF.

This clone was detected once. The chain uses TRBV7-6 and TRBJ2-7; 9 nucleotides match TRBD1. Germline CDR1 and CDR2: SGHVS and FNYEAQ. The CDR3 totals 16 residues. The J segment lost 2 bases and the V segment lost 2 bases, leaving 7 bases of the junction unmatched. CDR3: CASSLRSGQGTYEQYF. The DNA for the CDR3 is TGTGCCAGCAGCTTACGTTCAGGACAGGGGACCTACGAGCAGTACTTC.